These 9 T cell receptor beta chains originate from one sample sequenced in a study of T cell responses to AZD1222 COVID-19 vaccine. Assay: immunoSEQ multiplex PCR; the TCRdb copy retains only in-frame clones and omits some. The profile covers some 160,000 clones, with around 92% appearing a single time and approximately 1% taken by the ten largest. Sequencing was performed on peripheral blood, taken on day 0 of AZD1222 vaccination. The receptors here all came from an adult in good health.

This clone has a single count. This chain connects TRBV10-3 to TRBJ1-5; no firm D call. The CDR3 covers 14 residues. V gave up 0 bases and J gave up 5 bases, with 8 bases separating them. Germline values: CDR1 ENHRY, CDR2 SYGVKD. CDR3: CAISESRRDQPQHF. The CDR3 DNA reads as TGTGCCATCAGTGAGTCTCGAAGAGATCAGCCCCAGCATTTT.

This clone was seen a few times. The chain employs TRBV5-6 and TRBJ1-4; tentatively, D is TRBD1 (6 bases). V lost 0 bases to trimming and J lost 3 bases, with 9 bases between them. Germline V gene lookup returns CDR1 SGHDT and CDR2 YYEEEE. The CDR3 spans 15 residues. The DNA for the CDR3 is TGTGCCAGCAGCTTGGGGACAGCCTCTAATGAAAAACTGTTTTTT. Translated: CASSLGTASNEKLFF.

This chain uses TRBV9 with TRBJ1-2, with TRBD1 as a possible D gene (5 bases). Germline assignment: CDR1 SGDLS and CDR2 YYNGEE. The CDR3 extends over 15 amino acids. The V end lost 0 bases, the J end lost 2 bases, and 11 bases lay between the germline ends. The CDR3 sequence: CASSVGGRANYGYTF. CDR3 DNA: TGTGCCAGCAGCGTAGGAGGCAGGGCCAACTATGGCTACACCTTC.

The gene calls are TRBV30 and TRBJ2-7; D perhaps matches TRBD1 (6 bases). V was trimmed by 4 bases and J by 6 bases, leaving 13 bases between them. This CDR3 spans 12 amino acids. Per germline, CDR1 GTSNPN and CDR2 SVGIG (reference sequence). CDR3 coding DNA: TGTGCCTGGACGGCACAGGGTTTCGAGCAGTACTTC. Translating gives CAWTAQGFEQYF.

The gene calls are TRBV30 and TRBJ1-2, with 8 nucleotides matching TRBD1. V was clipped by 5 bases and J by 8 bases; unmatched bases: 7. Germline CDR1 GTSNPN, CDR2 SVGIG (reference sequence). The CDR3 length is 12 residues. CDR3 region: CAWGQGELGYTF. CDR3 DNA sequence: TGTGCCTGGGGACAGGGCGAGCTGGGCTACACCTTC. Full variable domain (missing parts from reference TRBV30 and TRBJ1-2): SQTIHQWPATLVQPVGSPLSLECTVEGTSNPNLYWYRQAAGRGLQLLFYSVGIGQISSEVPQNLSASRPQDRQFILSSKKLLLSDSGFYLCAWGQGELGYTFGSGTRLTVV.

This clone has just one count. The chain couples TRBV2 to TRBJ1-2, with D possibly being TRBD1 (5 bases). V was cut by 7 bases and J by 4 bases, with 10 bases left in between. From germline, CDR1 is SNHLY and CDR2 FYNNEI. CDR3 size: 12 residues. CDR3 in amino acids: CASTSGGYGYTF. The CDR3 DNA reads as TGTGCCAGCACGTCGGGGGGCTATGGCTACACCTTC.

CDR3 sequence (DNA): TGTGCCAGCAGTTACTCGACAGGGGATAATTCACCCCTCCACTTT. Translated: CASSYSTGDNSPLHF. The rearrangement joins TRBV6-5 to TRBJ1-6; TRBD1 aligns across 8 bases. Germline V gives CDR1 MNHEY, CDR2 SVGAGI. Trimming removed 0 bases from V and 5 bases from J; junction bases left unmatched: 0. The CDR3 runs 15 residues.

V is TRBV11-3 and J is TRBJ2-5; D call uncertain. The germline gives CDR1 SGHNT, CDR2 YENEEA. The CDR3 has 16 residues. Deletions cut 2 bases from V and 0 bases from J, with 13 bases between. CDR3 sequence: CASSLLIRAYQETQYF. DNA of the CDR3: TGTGCCAGCAGCTTACTAATTAGGGCGTACCAAGAGACCCAGTACTTC.

Here the CDR3 reads CASSPTGVTDTQYF. The DNA for the CDR3 is TGTGCCAGCAGCCCGACAGGGGTGACAGATACGCAGTATTTT. This chain joins TRBV28 and TRBJ2-3; 8 nucleotides line up with TRBD1. The CDR3 runs 14 residues. Germline V gene lookup returns CDR1 MDHEN and CDR2 SYDVKM. The ends lost 6 bases at V and 3 bases at J; junction bases unmatched: 5.